The source of this TCR beta chain is a study of cytomegalovirus exposure and HLA in healthy donors. As for the study in general: An early data release held 79 million or so unique TCRs from HLA-typed donors. Notes on the study in general: Whilst most TCR sequences proved rare, a subset of public TCRs occurred across many donors.

The CDR3 length is 14 residues. CDR1 SGHRS and CDR2 YFSETQ come from the germline V gene. Trimming took 4 bases from V and 3 from J; bases not matched to a gene: 4. Note on this clone: Its specificity is not known.

Likely unrecorded immune exposures existed in these nominally healthy donors. Vbeta (60) and Jbeta (13) primers were used in the PCR. Measured with immunoSEQ multiplex PCR; TCRdb has only the in-frame clones, and not every one. The data show 110,000 to 150,000 clones, 76% seen once. This sequence originates from a woman in her thirties or forties in good health and CMV-seronegative. Sequenced sample: PBMCs. This sequence joins TRBV5-1 and TRBJ2-1, with TRBD1 matching over 7 bases. The CDR3 loop reads CASSDRQGYNEQFF. The CDR3 coding sequence is TGCGCCAGCAGCGATAGACAGGGCTACAATGAGCAGTTCTTC. Looking up the rest from reference TRBV5-1 and TRBJ2-1 gives the full variable domain: KAGVTQTPRYLIKTRGQQVTLSCSPISGHRSVSWYQQTPGQGLQFLFEYFSETQRNKGNFPGRFSGRQFSNSRSEMNVSTLELGDSALYLCASSDRQGYNEQFFGPGTRLTVL.